This T cell receptor beta chain was recorded in a study of T cell responses to AZD1222 COVID-19 vaccine. Study results and caveats: Two AZD1222 doses significantly raised spike-specific TCR breadth and depth over controls. Among vaccine-associated CD4 TCRs, coverage spanned spike, with dominance at 160-218 and 743-854.

The V segment lost 6 bases and the J segment 7 bases; nucleotides outside the gene matches: 10. Germline CDR1 SQVTM, CDR2 ANQGSEA. This CDR3 comprises 14 residues. For this clone: Antigen specificity is unknown.

The assay was immunoSEQ multiplex PCR, and TCRdb's table has in-frame clones only and misses some. The sample includes 90,000 to 110,000 clones, over 75% of them seen just once. The TCR was taken from an adult in good health. The sequencing used peripheral blood, collected on day 0 of AZD1222 vaccination. This sequence joins TRBV29-1 and TRBJ2-1; TRBD1 matches 9 bases. CDR3 sequence reads: CSVGSGTGRNEQFF. CDR3 coding DNA: TGCAGCGTCGGCAGCGGGACAGGGAGGAATGAGCAGTTCTTC.